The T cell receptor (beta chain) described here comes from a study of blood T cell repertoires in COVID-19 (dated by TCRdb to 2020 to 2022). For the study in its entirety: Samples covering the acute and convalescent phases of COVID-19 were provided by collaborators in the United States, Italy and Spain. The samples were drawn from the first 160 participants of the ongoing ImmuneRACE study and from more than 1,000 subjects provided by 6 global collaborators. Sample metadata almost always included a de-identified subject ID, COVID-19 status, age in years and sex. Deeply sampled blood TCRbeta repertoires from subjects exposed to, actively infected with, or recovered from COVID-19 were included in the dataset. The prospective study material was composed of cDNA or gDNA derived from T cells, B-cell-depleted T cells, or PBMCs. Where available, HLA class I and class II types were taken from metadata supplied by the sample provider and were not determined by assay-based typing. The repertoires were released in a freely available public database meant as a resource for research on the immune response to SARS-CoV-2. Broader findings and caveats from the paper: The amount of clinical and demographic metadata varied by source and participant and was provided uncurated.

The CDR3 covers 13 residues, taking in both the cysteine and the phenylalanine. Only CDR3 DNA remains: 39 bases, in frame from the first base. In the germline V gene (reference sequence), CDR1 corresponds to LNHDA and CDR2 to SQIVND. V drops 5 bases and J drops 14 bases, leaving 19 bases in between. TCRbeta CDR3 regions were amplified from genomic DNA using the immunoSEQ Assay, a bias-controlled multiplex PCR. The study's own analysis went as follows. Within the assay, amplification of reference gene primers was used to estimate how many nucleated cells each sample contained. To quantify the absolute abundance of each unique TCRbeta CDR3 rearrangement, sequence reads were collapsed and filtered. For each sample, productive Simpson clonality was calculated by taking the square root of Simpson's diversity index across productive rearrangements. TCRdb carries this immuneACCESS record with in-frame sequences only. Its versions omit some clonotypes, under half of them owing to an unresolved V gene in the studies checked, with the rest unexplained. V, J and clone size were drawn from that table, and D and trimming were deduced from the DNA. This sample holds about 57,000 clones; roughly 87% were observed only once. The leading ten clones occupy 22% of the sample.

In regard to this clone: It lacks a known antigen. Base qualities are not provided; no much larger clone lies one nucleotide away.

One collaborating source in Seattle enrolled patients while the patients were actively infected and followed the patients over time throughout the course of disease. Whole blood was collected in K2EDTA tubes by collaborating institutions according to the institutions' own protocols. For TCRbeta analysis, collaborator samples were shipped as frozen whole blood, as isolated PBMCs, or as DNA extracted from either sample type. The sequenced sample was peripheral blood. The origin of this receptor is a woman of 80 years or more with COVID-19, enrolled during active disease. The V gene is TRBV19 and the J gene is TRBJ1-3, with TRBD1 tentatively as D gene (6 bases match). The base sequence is TGTGCCAGTAGTTTCGACAGGACCGCAACTGTATATTTT. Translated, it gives CASSFDRTATVYF.